This TCR beta chain came from a study of OX40 agonist ivuxolimab in advanced cancers. Study as a whole: Eligibility admitted prior anti-PD-1, anti-PD-L1 or anti-CTLA-4 therapy; approximately 40% had some. Two cutaneous melanoma patients and one hepatocellular carcinoma patient, three in all, had partial responses. General study results and limits: Which antigen the expanded peripheral T cells recognized is unknown. Fewer expanded clones were found on average in CD4+ than in CD8+ T cells.

As to this clone: Its antigen is currently unknown.

Germline V gene sequence: CDR1 MNHEY, CDR2 SVGAGI. The CDR3 has 13 amino acids. Between the trimmed V and J ends, which lost 7 bases and 1 base, there was a span of 10 bases. Assay used: immunoSEQ multiplex PCR; TCRdb lists only in-frame clones, some missing. This repertoire shows fewer than 50,000 clones, about 74% found once; its top ten account for 12%. This clonotype was sampled from an adult with an advanced solid tumor such as melanoma, head and neck, liver or kidney cancer. The chain uses TRBV6-5 and TRBJ1-1, with D unresolved. Sequenced here: CD4+ or CD8+ T cells sorted from blood, sampled in a trial of the OX40 agonist ivuxolimab. CDR3 region: CASTLLGNTEAFF. The DNA of the CDR3 is TGTGCCAGCACCCTCCTGGGGAACACTGAAGCTTTCTTT.